One T cell receptor (beta chain) is described in this entry. Its antigen is currently not known. No qualities accompany the bases; no much larger clone lies one base away. The sample comes from a study of blood T cells in healthy people across ages (dated by TCRdb to between 2014 and 2016). Regarding the complete study: In model experiments, template switching captured roughly one uniquely barcoded TCR beta cDNA molecule for every two T cells. For two donors (one aged 18 to 30 and one aged 80 or older), the study analyzed two additional independent replicas of 1 million unique cDNA reads from the same blood draw. To track age-related changes in TCR beta repertoire diversity, the study relied on deep sequencing normalized with unique cDNA molecular identifiers. Four age groups were formed from the donors: young (average around 15 years), middle-aged (approximately 42), aged (roughly 58) and long-lived (approximately 78).

V is reduced by 1 base and J by 0 bases, leaving a spacing of 9 bases between them. CDR1 and CDR2 (LGHNA, YSLEER) derive from the germline V gene. Measured from the cysteine to the phenylalanine, the CDR3 is 16 residues long. Only CDR3 DNA remains: 48 bases, in frame from the first base. The library was generated by 5' RACE. The listed sequencing device is Illumina HiSeq 2500. A second roughly 6 to 12 cycle PCR used a sample-barcoded 5' primer and a J-beta primer mix. Each TCR beta cDNA molecule received a unique molecular identifier from a template-switch 5' adaptor carrying 12 random nucleotides. At least 2.5 million CDR3-containing paired-end reads were obtained from each sample. First-strand cDNA was synthesized from all RNA with the Mint cDNA synthesis kit, primed by a TRBC-specific oligonucleotide. Following uracil-DNA glycosylase treatment, all cDNA underwent a first 18-cycle PCR with the universal primers M1SS and BC2_uni_R. Under the source paper's analysis protocol: For normalization, 1 million high-quality reads were randomly selected from each sample, with every read carrying a distinct molecular identifier. Reads with shared molecular identifiers were discarded instead of being binned into consensus sequences. MiTCR, run with a Q25 quality threshold and the strictest error-elimination algorithm, handled CDR3 identification, clonotype clustering and error correction. A nonparametric unseen species model using Euler transformation provided a lower-bound estimate of total TCR beta diversity. TCRdb handled the public reads itself, with Q25 trimming in fastp and clone calling in MiXCR, and kept productive beta chains. Duplicate CDR3 protein sequences are folded into a single record with the most common DNA and genes. The V and J calls and clone size are TCRdb's, not the authors'. The sample has 550,000 to 650,000 distinct CDR3 sequences on record, 27% of them singletons. The biggest ten clones account for over 3.5% of the sample.

Summary of the overall study and its limitations: The CMV infection status of donors was not known, potentially confounding age-related changes in expanded clonotypes. Because profiling used bulk unsorted PBMCs, naive and antigen-experienced compartments could not be compared conclusively. The long-lived group showed more naive CD4+ T cells, fewer expanded clones and increased TCR diversity than the aged group, suggesting age selection. A strong correlation was found between observed TCR beta diversity and the percentage of naive T cells measured by flow cytometry. Total diversity estimates from one million sequenced T cells were considered lower bounds and underestimates. As age increased, observed TCR beta diversity per million T cells dropped in a roughly linear way, and a significant reduction was already evident by age 40.

Systemically healthy Caucasian individuals from Russia, some 36 in total and aged roughly 6 to 100 years, were included as donors. Each donor gave 8 to 10 milliliters of peripheral blood, drawn into EDTA-treated Vacutainer tubes. Ficoll-Paque density-gradient centrifugation was used to isolate PBMCs, with at least 7 million obtained per sample. Total RNA, at least 6 micrograms per sample, was extracted from PBMCs with Trizol reagent. For every donor, flow cytometry on a PBMC aliquot measured the percentage of naive CD45RAhigh/CD27high T cells. This sample was also put to use in a study of T cells of mothers and their children. From the second report: Nine systemically healthy Caucasian individuals, comprising three mothers and their six children, were included as donors. cDNA synthesis consumed the entire amount of extracted RNA, loaded at around 1.4 ug RNA in each 15 ul reaction. In the second PCR, the M1S primer introduced both the sample barcodes and 2-4 random nucleotides. Over 8.5 million TCR beta CDR3 reads came from each mother, compared with around 3 million reads from each child. Thymic selection shapes the output of TCR recombination in a similar way in related and unrelated pairs, and inherited differences have a minor effect. Normalized repertoire overlap was always slightly but never significantly higher in related than unrelated mother-child pairs. No persistent microchimeric T cell clones were found, with a detection sensitivity of approximately 94 clones per million clonotypes. Deep NGS was used in the study to compare the TCR beta repertoires of mothers and children and to look for features that separate related mother-child pairs from unrelated individuals. On average, the children were roughly 10 +/- 4 years old, while the mothers were approximately 41 +/- 4 years old. After adapters were ligated using NEBNext reagents, the libraries underwent 100+100 nt paired-end sequencing on an Illumina HiSeq 2000. To prevent cross-contamination, the mother and child libraries were prepared one month apart and sequenced in separate runs. Between roughly 500,000 and 2,000,000 distinct TCR beta clonotypes were identified per donor. Naive TCR beta clonotypes were estimated from low-frequency clonotypes matched to each donor's FACS-determined naive share, without sorting.

Material for sequencing was blood. The TCR originated in a boy aged 2 to 10 in good health. The chain is encoded by TRBV4-3 joined to TRBJ2-2, with a tentative D gene TRBD2 over 6 matching bases. The sequenced DNA is TGCGCCAGCAGCCAAGGCCCGGGGGCGAACACCGGGGAGCTGTTTTTT. It codes for CASSQGPGANTGELFF.